The source of this T cell receptor beta chain is a study of PD-1 blockade in classical Hodgkin lymphoma. Regarding the study as a whole: Relapsed/refractory patients reportedly had lower baseline diversity than newly diagnosed patients. Patients excluded were those beginning nivolumab under 1 year after ASCT.

Notes on this clone: What it binds is unknown.

Here immunoSEQ multiplex PCR was the method, and the copy in TCRdb shows in-frame clones only, minus some. The sample lists more than 25,000 clones; under 85% were seen once. Every single patient, without exception, relapsed after autologous stem cell transplantation, and brentuximab vedotin exposure varied. The TCR was taken from a human donor with classical Hodgkin lymphoma. Source: peripheral blood mononuclear cells (PBMCs), taken before the second cycle of nivolumab.

CDR3 in amino acids: CATTSGTGFVNEQFF. The CDR3 DNA is TGTGCCACTACAAGCGGGACAGGTTTCGTCAATGAGCAGTTCTTC. The chain links TRBV6-5 to TRBJ2-1, with D maybe TRBD1 (8 bases). CDR3 length equals 15 residues. In germline, CDR1 is MNHEY, CDR2 SVGAGI. V was pared by 10 bases and J by 6 bases, with 22 bases between.